A few counts support the clone carrying this T cell receptor beta chain. The data belong to a study of CDR3 diversity in severe acne. TCRdb reanalysed the PCR reads using MiXCR and keeps one entry per CDR3 protein. This table holds about 84,000 distinct CDR3 sequences, under 65% found once. The length of the CDR3 is 15 residues. CDR1 and CDR2 from the germline V gene are PRHDT and FYEKMQ (reference sequence). Trimming removed 1 base from V and 3 bases from J, with 12 bases in between. This chain uses TRBV13 with TRBJ1-1; no firm D call. The TCR originated in a male donor in good health, without acne. Material: blood. The CDR3 bases are TGTGCCAGCAGCTTAGTTCTGGGGTCGGACACTGAAGCTTTCTTT. It specifies CASSLVLGSDTEAFF.